The entry that follows covers one T cell receptor (beta chain) sequence. Data came from immunoSEQ multiplex PCR; TCRdb stores just in-frame clones and leaves some out. The sample consists of roughly 100,000 clones, 92% of them appearing once. V dropped 6 bases and J dropped 5 bases, with 13 bases sitting between them. This CDR3 region has 13 residues. The V gene's germline CDR1 is KGHSH and CDR2 LQKENI. The record originates from a study of T cell changes during pregnancy in multiple sclerosis. This receptor was identified in a female donor with multiple sclerosis, enrolled in a pregnancy study. The J gene is TRBJ2-5, the V gene TRBV18, with D tentatively TRBD2 (6 bases). The material sequenced was peripheral blood, taken after pregnancy. CDR3 loop: CASSPLAKETQYF. CDR3 DNA: TGTGCCAGCTCGCCGCTAGCGAAGGAGACCCAGTACTTC.